The rows below give T cell receptor beta chains drawn from one sample of a study of T-cell memory formation after mild COVID-19. TCRdb fed the 5' RACE reads into MiXCR, producing one record per CDR3 protein. The sample lists fewer than 140,000 distinct CDR3 sequences; around 12% were seen once. The sample was PBMCs or a T cell subset sorted from them (not recorded which). These TCRs come from an adult woman who had mild COVID-19 (a few samples of this study predate the infection). Cell type and time point are not known. The CDR3 runs from the conserved cysteine through the conserved F or W. D genes are given only for firm matches. Some rows have no size entry. The others give once, few or many, or a class for an expanded clone.

size: -; J: TRBJ2-5; V: TRBV3-1; D: TRBD2; DNA: TGTGCCAGCAGCCAAGATCAACTAGCGGGGGGGAGTGGGGAGACCCAGTACTTC; CDR3: CASSQDQLAGGSGETQYF
size: few; J: TRBJ2-7; V: TRBV4-3; D: TRBD2; DNA: TGCGCCAGCAGCCAGGGGTTCGGGGCAGGACGTCCTCTAGCGGCTAGCTCCTACGAGCAGTACTTC; CDR3: CASSQGFGAGRPLAASSYEQYF
size: many; J: TRBJ2-1; V: TRBV5-1; D: -; DNA: TGCGCCAGCAGCCTCAGTAATGAGCAGTTCTTC; CDR3: CASSLSNEQFF
size: few; J: TRBJ2-7; V: TRBV4-2; D: TRBD1; DNA: TGTGCCAGCAGCCAAGATGACGGGACAGACTCCTACGAGCAGTACTTC; CDR3: CASSQDDGTDSYEQYF
size: few; J: TRBJ2-2; V: TRBV7-2; D: TRBD2; DNA: TGTGCCAGCAGCTTAGTATACCTAGCGGGGGGCACCGGGGAGCTGTTTTTT; CDR3: CASSLVYLAGGTGELFF
size: few; J: TRBJ1-2; V: TRBV29-1; D: -; DNA: TGCAGCGTTGACGAGGGCGTCGTCTACGGCTACACCTTC; CDR3: CSVDEGVVYGYTF
size: few; J: TRBJ2-5; V: TRBV7-9; D: -; DNA: TGTGCCAGCAGAATCCCGACTAGCCAAGAGACCCAGTACTTC; CDR3: CASRIPTSQETQYF
size: -; J: TRBJ1-1; V: TRBV7-9; D: -; DNA: TGTGCCAGCACCCCCTGGGTTGGGGGGAACACTGAAGCTTTCTTT; CDR3: CASTPWVGGNTEAFF
size: -; J: TRBJ1-6; V: TRBV5-1; D: TRBD1; DNA: TGCGCCAGCAGCCCATGGGACAGTTATAATTCACCCCTCCACTTT; CDR3: CASSPWDSYNSPLHF
size: -; J: TRBJ2-7; V: TRBV20-1; D: -; DNA: TGCAGTGCTAGAGCGATGACAATCGGGGGCATCTACGAGCAGTACTTC; CDR3: CSARAMTIGGIYEQYF
size: few; J: TRBJ2-1; V: TRBV12-3/TRBV12-4; D: TRBD2; DNA: TGTGCCAGCAGTTTAAGCAGCGGGAGCTACAATGAGCAGTTCTTC; CDR3: CASSLSSGSYNEQFF
size: few; J: TRBJ2-7; V: TRBV27; D: -; DNA: TGTGCCAGCAGTCCCCCTGGGGCTGTCCGCGACTACGAGCAGTACTTC; CDR3: CASSPPGAVRDYEQYF
size: few; J: TRBJ1-1; V: TRBV15; D: -; DNA: TGTGCCACCAGCAGAGTGGAAGTGGGGGTGCCTGAAGCTTTCTTT; CDR3: CATSRVEVGVPEAFF
size: many; J: TRBJ2-5; V: TRBV12-3/TRBV12-4; D: TRBD2; DNA: TGTGCCAGCAGTTTTGTGGGAGGGAGTGAGACCCAGTACTTC; CDR3: CASSFVGGSETQYF
size: few; J: TRBJ2-7; V: TRBV12-3/TRBV12-4; D: TRBD1; DNA: TGTGCCAGCAGCCCCGGGGGGACAGGGCAGGAAGAGCAGTACTTC; CDR3: CASSPGGTGQEEQYF
size: -; J: TRBJ2-7; V: TRBV7-9; D: TRBD2; DNA: TGTGCCAGCAGCTCTTTAGCGGGGGGCGGACCAAGCTCCTACGAGCAGTACTTC; CDR3: CASSSLAGGGPSSYEQYF
size: -; J: TRBJ1-1; V: TRBV3-1; D: TRBD1; DNA: TGTGCCAGCAGCCTAGGCTCAGGGGGCTTTGAAGCTTTCTTT; CDR3: CASSLGSGGFEAFF
size: -; J: TRBJ1-1; V: TRBV30; D: -; DNA: TGTGCCTGGAGTGGAAACTCCCGGACGGCTTTCTTT; CDR3: CAWSGNSRTAFF
size: few; J: TRBJ2-3; V: TRBV5-1; D: TRBD1; DNA: TGCGCCAGCAGCGGGGACAGGAGAGATACGCAGTATTTT; CDR3: CASSGDRRDTQYF
size: few; J: TRBJ2-5; V: TRBV5-6; D: -; DNA: TGTGCCAGCAGCACAATCTGGGGGGAAGAGACCCAGTACTTC; CDR3: CASSTIWGEETQYF
size: -; J: TRBJ1-2; V: TRBV6-5; D: -; DNA: TGTGCCAGCAGTTACGATAGACAGCGATTCTATGGCTACACCTTC; CDR3: CASSYDRQRFYGYTF
size: few; J: TRBJ2-3; V: TRBV7-8; D: -; DNA: TGTGCCAGCAGCTTAGCCTGGGACCACACAGATACGCAGTATTTT; CDR3: CASSLAWDHTDTQYF
size: few; J: TRBJ2-1; V: TRBV29-1; D: -; DNA: TGCAGCGTTGGCCCGAGATTCTATGAGCAGTTCTTC; CDR3: CSVGPRFYEQFF
size: -; J: TRBJ1-2; V: TRBV4-2; D: -; DNA: TGTGCCAGCAGCCAAGATCGGACACCCAACTATGGCTACACCTTC; CDR3: CASSQDRTPNYGYTF
size: -; J: TRBJ2-2; V: TRBV7-2; D: TRBD1; DNA: TGTGCCAGCAGCTTCGGGACAGTCACCGGGGAGCTGTTTTTT; CDR3: CASSFGTVTGELFF
size: -; J: TRBJ1-2; V: TRBV19; D: -; DNA: TGTGCCAGTAGTATACAGGGAGCTAACTATGGCTACACCTTC; CDR3: CASSIQGANYGYTF
size: few; J: TRBJ1-1; V: TRBV7-9; D: -; DNA: TGTGCCAGCAGCTTAGTCCGGGACCCTGAAGCTTTCTTT; CDR3: CASSLVRDPEAFF
size: few; J: TRBJ2-7; V: TRBV10-2; D: -; DNA: TGCGCCAGCAGTGAGCCCCTTTCGGCCGTGCCCGAGCAGTACTTC; CDR3: CASSEPLSAVPEQYF
size: few; J: TRBJ2-1; V: TRBV7-3; D: TRBD2; DNA: TGTGCCAGCAGCCGACTAGCGGGAGCGAACAATGAGCAGTTCTTC; CDR3: CASSRLAGANNEQFF
size: -; J: TRBJ2-4; V: TRBV7-2; D: -; DNA: TGTGCCAGCAGCGTTGAGGTCTTGGACCTAGCCAAAAACATTCAGTACTTC; CDR3: CASSVEVLDLAKNIQYF
size: -; J: TRBJ2-3; V: TRBV27; D: -; DNA: TGTGCCAGCTCCCAGCGGACCACAGATACGCAGTATTTT; CDR3: CASSQRTTDTQYF
size: -; J: TRBJ2-1; V: TRBV4-3; D: -; DNA: TGCGCCAGCAGCCAAGATAATTGGTACAATGAGCAGTTCTTC; CDR3: CASSQDNWYNEQFF
size: few; J: TRBJ2-3; V: TRBV7-9; D: TRBD1; DNA: TGTGCCAGCAGCTTAGGGCAGGGGGCAGGAGATACGCAGTATTTT; CDR3: CASSLGQGAGDTQYF
size: few; J: TRBJ2-7; V: TRBV9; D: -; DNA: TGTGCCAGCAGCTCACGATCGGGACTCACGGAGCAGTACTTC; CDR3: CASSSRSGLTEQYF
size: many; J: TRBJ1-2; V: TRBV19; D: -; DNA: TGTGCCAGTAGCCCAGCGGGGGACGGCTACACCTTC; CDR3: CASSPAGDGYTF
size: -; J: TRBJ1-6; V: TRBV12-3/TRBV12-4; D: TRBD1; DNA: TGTGCCAGCAGTTTTCCCCCGGACAGGGCAGGACGTTCACCCCTCCACTTT; CDR3: CASSFPPDRAGRSPLHF
size: many; J: TRBJ2-6; V: TRBV4-2; D: TRBD2; DNA: TGTGCCAGCAGCCACCTAGCGGGAGGATCCGGGGCCAACGTCCTGACTTTC; CDR3: CASSHLAGGSGANVLTF